This T cell receptor beta chain was sequenced during a study of blood T cell repertoires in COVID-19. Authors' processing steps: Estimates of nucleated cell counts were drawn from the amplification of reference gene primers. The table came from immunoSEQ multiplex PCR; TCRdb's copy has only in-frame clones and leaves some out. V and J calls and clone size are copied from that table; D and trimming were computed from the DNA. This sample has some 200,000 clones, with about 89% found just once. This clone has a single count. The CDR3 covers 13 residues. The ends were cut back, 5 bases at V and 2 bases at J, with 7 bases in the middle.

This TCR came from a woman in her thirties or forties with acute or convalescent COVID-19. The sequenced sample consisted of peripheral blood. The chain couples TRBV12-3 or TRBV12-4 to TRBJ1-3, with unresolved D. Here the CDR3 DNA reads TGTGCCAGCAGTCCAAGCACTGGAAACACCATATATTTT. The encoded protein is CASSPSTGNTIYF.